These T cell receptor beta chains were read from a single sample in a study of shared clonotypes between healthy human individuals. Libraries were prepared by immunoSEQ multiplex PCR; TCRdb keeps only in-frame clonotypes and omits some of them. The table has around 2,000,000 clones, just under 95% seen once. The sequenced sample was naive CD8+ T cells sorted from blood. All receptors come from a man aged 18 to 35 in good health. The CDR3 runs from the conserved cysteine through the conserved F or W. The order of the fields is V gene, J gene, D gene, clone size, CDR3 protein, CDR3 DNA. The D gene is left open where the match is weak. Some rows mark clone size as missing; the rest say once, few, many or name a class of expanded clone.

>TRBV4-1|TRBJ1-1|-|-
CASSQGDRYWAEAFF
TGCGCCAGCAGCCAAGGTGACAGGTATTGGGCTGAAGCTTTCTTT
>TRBV4-1|TRBJ2-7|TRBD2|once
CASSHKSGGEAYEQYF
TGCGCCAGCAGCCACAAGAGCGGGGGGGAGGCCTACGAGCAGTACTTC
>TRBV5-1|TRBJ2-7|TRBD1|-
CASSSLTGGPPSYEQYF
TGCGCCAGCAGCTCCTTGACAGGGGGGCCTCCCTCCTACGAGCAGTACTTC
>TRBV7-9|TRBJ1-2|-|once
CASSSWGTNYGYTF
TGTGCCAGCAGCTCCTGGGGAACTAACTATGGCTACACCTTC
>TRBV25-1|TRBJ2-2|-|-
CASSDRTGELFF
TGTGCCAGCAGTGACAGGACCGGGGAGCTGTTTTTT
>TRBV19|TRBJ2-7|-|-
CASSIDREGGYEQYF
TGTGCCAGTAGTATAGATCGGGAAGGGGGCTACGAGCAGTACTTC
>TRBV6-5|TRBJ1-3|-|-
CASSYSPSSGNTIYF
TGTGCCAGCAGTTACTCCCCGAGCTCTGGAAACACCATATATTTT
>TRBV27|TRBJ2-7|-|-
CASRGEGYEQYF
TGTGCCAGCAGGGGCGAGGGCTACGAGCAGTACTTC
>TRBV29-1|TRBJ2-2|-|-
CSVDFGSGELFF
TGCAGCGTTGATTTTGGGTCCGGGGAGCTGTTTTTT
>TRBV6-1|TRBJ2-7|-|-
CAISALSYEQYF
TGTGCTATAAGTGCCCTCTCCTACGAGCAGTACTTC
>TRBV27|TRBJ2-7|-|-
CASSSMDGSYEQYF
TGTGCCAGCAGTTCAATGGACGGTTCCTACGAGCAGTACTTC
>TRBV4-3|TRBJ2-2|-|-
CASSQVGTGTGELFF
TGCGCCAGCAGCCAAGTGGGGACGGGGACCGGGGAGCTGTTTTTT
>TRBV7-9|TRBJ2-6|-|-
CASSLVGVMTGANVLTF
TGTGCCAGCAGCTTAGTAGGGGTCATGACCGGGGCCAACGTCCTGACTTTC
>TRBV6-5|TRBJ2-4|-|once
CASSYSAGSKNIQYF
TGTGCCAGCAGTTACTCGGCGGGGTCCAAAAACATTCAGTACTTC
>TRBV6-4|TRBJ2-7|-|once
CASSDSGRAGHEQYF
TGTGCCAGCAGTGACTCGGGTAGGGCTGGGCACGAGCAGTACTTC
>TRBV2|TRBJ2-1|TRBD1|once
CASDRGNYNEQFF
TGTGCCAGCGACAGGGGGAACTACAATGAGCAGTTCTTC
>TRBV4-3|TRBJ2-4|TRBD2|-
CASSQYSGLAGGVDIQYF
TGCGCCAGCAGCCAATATTCAGGACTAGCGGGAGGGGTAGACATTCAGTACTTC
>TRBV7-9|TRBJ2-7|-|-
CAITLGAGYEQYF
TGTGCTATCACACTGGGGGCAGGCTACGAGCAGTACTTC
>TRBV10-3|TRBJ1-2|TRBD1|-
CAISGQGADGYTF
TGTGCCATCAGTGGCCAGGGGGCCGATGGCTACACCTTC
>TRBV7-2|TRBJ2-3|-|-
CASSSLRAEDTDTQYF
TGTGCCAGCAGCTCCCTACGGGCGGAAGACACAGATACGCAGTATTTT
>TRBV6-5|TRBJ2-7|-|-
CASTPEAGFSYEQYF
TGTGCCAGCACCCCAGAAGCGGGCTTCTCCTACGAGCAGTACTTC
>TRBV27|TRBJ1-1|-|-
CASTLGPNTEAFF
TGTGCCAGCACCCTCGGACCGAACACTGAAGCTTTCTTT
>TRBV5-8|TRBJ1-4|-|-
CASSLIVEKLFF
TGTGCCAGCAGCTTAATAGTTGAAAAACTGTTTTTT
>TRBV7-2|TRBJ2-2|-|-
CASSLVGNTGELFF
TGTGCCAGCAGCTTAGTGGGTAACACCGGGGAGCTGTTTTTT
>TRBV18|TRBJ1-4|-|-
CASSPGERWDEKLFF
TGTGCCAGCTCACCAGGAGAGAGGTGGGATGAAAAACTGTTTTTT
>TRBV9|TRBJ2-3|-|-
CASSEEGTYTDTQYF
TGTGCCAGCAGCGAGGAGGGGACCTACACAGATACGCAGTATTTT
>TRBV11-3|TRBJ2-2|-|-
CASSLGSTGELFF
TGTGCCAGCAGCTTGGGGAGCACCGGGGAGCTGTTTTTT
>TRBV6-5|TRBJ2-2|TRBD2|-
CASQREGANTGELFF
TGTGCCAGCCAAAGGGAGGGTGCGAACACCGGGGAGCTGTTTTTT
>TRBV5-1|TRBJ2-7|TRBD1|-
CASSSNRGTPYEQYF
TGCGCCAGCAGCTCCAACAGGGGAACCCCCTACGAGCAGTACTTC
>TRBV28|TRBJ1-5|-|-
CASSLLVQGGSNQPQHF
TGTGCCAGCAGTTTATTAGTACAGGGAGGTAGCAATCAGCCCCAGCATTTT
>TRBV18|TRBJ2-3|-|-
CASSTREESDTQYF
TGTGCCAGCTCCACCAGGGAGGAATCAGATACGCAGTATTTT
>TRBV27|TRBJ2-7|TRBD1|-
CASSLRTGFQFEQYF
TGTGCCAGCAGTTTACGGACAGGGTTCCAATTCGAGCAGTACTTC
>TRBV30|TRBJ2-7|-|-
CAWSVGQFYEQYF
TGTGCCTGGAGTGTGGGACAATTCTACGAGCAGTACTTC
>TRBV4-2|TRBJ1-4|-|once
CASSQGGGSLNEKLFF
TGTGCCAGCAGCCAAGGCGGGGGCAGCCTTAATGAAAAACTGTTTTTT
>TRBV19|TRBJ1-1|-|-
CASSIQGWDTEAFF
TGTGCCAGTAGTATACAGGGGTGGGACACTGAAGCTTTCTTT
>TRBV7-6|TRBJ1-1|TRBD1|once
CASSSGQAKAFF
TGTGCCAGCAGCTCGGGACAGGCGAAAGCTTTCTTT
>TRBV28|TRBJ1-2|-|once
CASSDFREDGYTF
TGTGCCAGCAGCGACTTCAGGGAAGATGGCTACACCTTC
>TRBV2|TRBJ1-2|TRBD1|-
CASSETTGNYGYTF
TGTGCCAGCAGCGAAACGACAGGGAACTATGGCTACACCTTC
>TRBV27|TRBJ2-7|TRBD1|few
CASSSHPLGQGRYEQYF
TGTGCCAGCAGTTCCCACCCCTTAGGACAGGGGAGGTACGAGCAGTACTTC
>TRBV7-9|TRBJ2-7|-|-
CASSLTSTQGYEQYF
TGTGCCAGCAGCTTAACATCCACACAGGGCTACGAGCAGTACTTC
>TRBV6-5|TRBJ2-7|TRBD2|-
CASSYSTGTRYEQYF
TGTGCCAGCAGTTACTCGACCGGGACTAGATACGAGCAGTACTTC
>TRBV5-6|TRBJ1-1|-|-
CASSFEGHLNTEAFF
TGTGCCAGCAGCTTTGAGGGACACCTGAACACTGAAGCTTTCTTT
>TRBV27|TRBJ2-5|-|-
CASSFYFAAVETQYF
TGTGCCAGCAGTTTTTATTTCGCAGCGGTAGAGACCCAGTACTTC
>TRBV15|TRBJ2-2|-|-
CATLAGTSNTGELFF
TGTGCCACCCTAGCCGGGACGTCGAACACCGGGGAGCTGTTTTTT
>TRBV29-1|TRBJ2-3|-|-
CSVEQGFPDTQYF
TGCAGCGTTGAACAGGGGTTCCCAGATACGCAGTATTTT
>TRBV9|TRBJ2-5|-|-
CASSVAQAWSAQETQYF
TGTGCCAGCAGCGTAGCCCAAGCTTGGTCCGCACAAGAGACCCAGTACTTC
>TRBV11-2|TRBJ2-5|-|-
CASSLGGGPAGETQYF
TGTGCCAGCAGCTTAGGAGGAGGGCCCGCTGGAGAGACCCAGTACTTC
>TRBV6-6|TRBJ1-4|-|few
CASSYSVATNEKLFF
TGTGCCAGCAGTTACTCCGTTGCAACTAATGAAAAACTGTTTTTT
>TRBV19|TRBJ2-1|-|-
CASSMVENLYNEQFF
TGTGCCAGTAGTATGGTGGAGAATCTCTACAATGAGCAGTTCTTC
>TRBV6-5|TRBJ2-3|-|-
CASSRWTSTDTQYF
TGTGCCAGCAGTCGTTGGACCAGCACAGATACGCAGTATTTT
>TRBV9|TRBJ2-1|-|-
CASSVDNSYNEQFF
TGTGCCAGCAGCGTAGATAACTCCTACAATGAGCAGTTCTTC
>TRBV5-8|TRBJ2-1|TRBD1|-
CASSLTGGSYNEQFF
TGTGCCAGCAGCTTGACAGGGGGGAGCTACAATGAGCAGTTCTTC
>TRBV5-1|TRBJ2-2|TRBD2|-
CASSLALAGGTGELFF
TGCGCCAGCAGCTTGGCCCTAGCGGGAGGTACCGGGGAGCTGTTTTTT
>TRBV15|TRBJ2-7|-|-
CATSSSQSYEQYF
TGTGCCACCAGCTCCAGCCAGTCCTACGAGCAGTACTTC
>TRBV5-6|TRBJ2-7|TRBD1|-
CASSPRDRGVYYEQYF
TGTGCCAGCAGCCCCCGGGACAGGGGGGTTTACTACGAGCAGTACTTC
>TRBV4-1|TRBJ1-2|-|-
CASSRLTDYGYTF
TGCGCCAGCAGCCGATTGACAGACTATGGCTACACCTTC
>TRBV25-1|TRBJ2-7|-|-
CASSDPTSYEQYF
TGTGCCAGCAGTGACCCGACGTCCTACGAGCAGTACTTC
>TRBV7-9|TRBJ1-5|TRBD1|-
CASSLGTGSNQPQHF
TGTGCCAGCAGCTTAGGGACAGGTAGCAATCAGCCCCAGCATTTT
>TRBV6-6|TRBJ2-2|-|-
CASSYLATGELFF
TGTGCCAGCAGTTACCTAGCTACCGGGGAGCTGTTTTTT
>TRBV7-9|TRBJ1-3|-|-
CASSLVEDSLNTIYF
TGTGCCAGCAGCTTAGTGGAGGACAGCTTAAACACCATATATTTT